These 24 T cell receptor beta chains were all obtained from the same sample, sequenced in a study of blood T cells in healthy people across ages. Combining a sample-barcoded 5' primer with a J-beta primer mix, a second PCR ran for roughly 6 to 12 cycles. TCRdb ran MiXCR on the 5' RACE reads and lists one entry per CDR3 protein. The sample holds 1.5 million to 2 million distinct CDR3 sequences; 28% are singletons and the top ten take 7.7%. The sample was blood. The origin of the receptors is a woman in her 30s in good health.

The chain uses TRBV7-9 and TRBJ2-7; tentatively, D is TRBD2 (5 bases). Germline CDR1 is SEHNR and CDR2 is FQNEAQ (reference sequence). Trimming stripped 5 bases from V and 6 bases from J, with 14 bases between. The CDR3 covers 13 residues. The DNA for the CDR3 is TGTGCCAGCAGCATCCGGACTGCCTTCGAGCAGTACTTC. Protein product: CASSIRTAFEQYF.

Notes on this clonotype: Since a much larger clone is just one base distant, this may be a read error. V is TRBV4-1 and J is TRBJ2-1; 10 bases map to TRBD2. The germline V gene encodes CDR1 MGHRA and CDR2 YSYEKL. CDR3 length: 16 amino acids. The CDR3 DNA reads as TGCGCCAGCAGCCTCCAGCGGGGGGGTTCCTACAGTGAGCAGTTCTTC. It translates to CASSLQRGGSYSEQFF.

This clonotype was detected a few times. This sequence joins TRBV6-6 and TRBJ2-1; 8 bases line up with TRBD1. Germline trimming cut 6 bases from V and 0 bases from J; bases unmatched to any gene: 4. This CDR3 is 15 amino acids long. CDR1 MNHNY and CDR2 SVGAGI come from the germline V gene (reference sequence). CDR3: CASSMGQVSYNEQFF. CDR3 bases: TGTGCCAGCAGCATGGGACAGGTCTCCTACAATGAGCAGTTCTTC.

The rearrangement links TRBV6-4 to TRBJ2-5; D perhaps matches TRBD2 (6 bases). V lost 3 bases to trimming and J lost 11 bases, with 25 bases between them. The CDR3 runs 16 residues. Germline V gene data show CDR1 as MRHNA and CDR2 as SNTAGT. CDR3 coding DNA: TGTGCCAGCAGTGAGACGGGCGGGACCTCTTGTTGTGAGCAGTACTTC. It yields the protein CASSETGGTSCCEQYF.

This clonotype has only a few counts. The rearrangement joins TRBV28 to TRBJ2-1, with a possible D match to TRBD2 (6 bases). This CDR3 comprises 17 residues. CDR1 MDHEN and CDR2 SYDVKM come from the germline V gene. V shed 5 bases and J shed 5 bases, with 22 bases lying between them. DNA for the CDR3: TGTGCCAGCAGTGGGGGACTGAGGGCCTGGGGGGACAATGAGCAGTTCTTC. This translates into CASSGGLRAWGDNEQFF.

V gene TRBV5-1 combines with J gene TRBJ1-2; 9 nucleotides line up with TRBD1. The CDR3 covers 14 residues. Germline V lookup: CDR1 SGHRS, CDR2 YFSETQ. V was clipped by 4 bases and J by 6 bases; unmatched bases: 7. CDR3 protein: CASSESGTGNGYTF. CDR3 nucleotide sequence: TGCGCCAGCAGCGAAAGCGGGACAGGGAATGGCTACACCTTC.

This chain links TRBV12-3 or TRBV12-4 with TRBJ2-3; 11 bases line up with TRBD2. The length of the CDR3 is 15 residues. With V trimmed by 6 bases and J by 8 bases, 10 bases remained unmatched. The chain's CDR3 is CASRPGTSGEGTQYF. CDR3 in DNA: TGTGCCAGCAGACCCGGGACTAGCGGCGAAGGTACGCAGTATTTT.

This chain connects TRBV2 to TRBJ1-6; maybe TRBD1 (6 bases). The CDR3 has 16 residues. The V and J ends lost 5 bases and 0 bases respectively, with 11 bases between them. Looked up from germline, CDR1 is SNHLY and CDR2 is FYNNEI. The CDR3 reads CASSRTASSYNSPLHF. Written as DNA, the CDR3 is TGTGCCAGCAGTAGGACAGCCAGCTCCTATAATTCACCCCTCCACTTT.

Written as DNA, the CDR3 is TGTGCCAGCAGTCCTGCACAACAGGGTGCGGCTCAGCCCCAGCATTTT. It encodes CASSPAQQGAAQPQHF. The gene calls are TRBV12-3 or TRBV12-4 and TRBJ1-5, with D possibly matching TRBD1 (6 bases). V lost 5 bases, J lost 6 bases, and 20 bases lay in between. The CDR3 sequence is 16 residues long.

The chain recombines TRBV28 with TRBJ1-1; 10 positions match TRBD1. V lost 4 bases, J lost 5 bases, and 7 bases stayed unmatched. Germline loops: CDR1 MDHEN, CDR2 SYDVKM. This CDR3 region has 15 residues. The CDR3 reads CASSSPDRGGTEAFF. The CDR3 DNA is TGTGCCAGCAGTTCTCCGGACAGGGGGGGTACTGAAGCTTTCTTT.

This clonotype came up a few times. The chain links TRBV5-1 to TRBJ2-3, with D possibly being TRBD1 (6 bases). The CDR3 loop spans 17 amino acids. The germline V and J ends were trimmed by 2 bases and 0 bases, with 16 bases remaining between them. CDR1 is SGHRS and CDR2 is YFSETQ in the germline V gene. The CDR3 spells CASSLPLQGPSTDTQYF. CDR3 DNA sequence: TGCGCCAGCAGCTTACCATTGCAGGGGCCAAGCACAGATACGCAGTATTTT.

The genes are TRBV20-1 and TRBJ2-4, with TRBD1 matching over 10 bases. The CDR3 spans 15 residues. CDR1 and CDR2 (germline): DFQATT, SNEGSKA (reference sequence). The ends lost 6 bases at V and 6 bases at J; junction bases unmatched: 11. The CDR3 here is CSATVGQGTGNIQYF. The CDR3 nucleotides read TGCAGTGCGACGGTGGGACAGGGGACCGGAAACATTCAGTACTTC.

A few counts support this clonotype. The chain recombines TRBV18 with TRBJ2-3; D remains ambiguous. V was cut by 2 bases and J by 0 bases, with 9 bases left in between. The CDR3 runs to 15 residues. CDR1 is KGHSH and CDR2 is LQKENI in the germline V gene. The CDR3 coding sequence is TGTGCCAGCTCACCAGCCCCCCGTAGCACAGATACGCAGTATTTT. Amino acids: CASSPAPRSTDTQYF.

This clonotype has at least ten counts. This chain uses TRBV29-1 with TRBJ2-5; no reliable D call. Per germline, CDR1 SQVTM and CDR2 ANQGSEA. The CDR3 sequence is 11 residues long. Trimming shortened V by 4 bases and J by 5 bases, and 8 bases separated the two germline ends. The CDR3 spells CSVVDGETQYF. CDR3 sequence (DNA): TGCAGCGTTGTGGACGGGGAGACCCAGTACTTC.

The chain recombines TRBV5-1 with TRBJ2-1; D gene unclear. Germline values: CDR1 SGHRS, CDR2 YFSETQ. The V end lost 0 bases, the J end lost 3 bases, and 10 bases lay between the germline ends. CDR3 length: 15 amino acids. The CDR3: CASSLGTLVYNEQFF. CDR3 DNA: TGCGCCAGCAGCTTGGGGACCCTAGTCTACAATGAGCAGTTCTTC.

This clonotype was recorded a few times. The rearrangement uses TRBV11-2 and TRBJ2-2, with a possible D match to TRBD1 (7 bases). The CDR3 has 16 residues. V lost 4 bases to trimming and J lost 1 base, with 13 bases between them. Germline CDR1 is SGHAT and CDR2 is FQNNGV. The CDR3 coding sequence is TGTGCCAGCAGCTCGAGGGGGCGGGGGAACACCGGGGAGCTGTTTTTT. The encoded protein is CASSSRGRGNTGELFF.

The J gene is TRBJ1-6, the V gene TRBV20-1; a possible D gene is TRBD1 (6 bases). The CDR3 spans 14 residues. V was clipped by 4 bases and J by 3 bases, with 10 bases between them. Germline V gives CDR1 DFQATT, CDR2 SNEGSKA (reference sequence). CDR3 DNA: TGCAGTGCTACCCAGGACAGCTATAATTCACCCCTCCACTTT. It yields the protein CSATQDSYNSPLHF.

This clonotype was recorded at least ten times. The rearrangement uses TRBV20-1 and TRBJ2-1, with TRBD2 matching over 11 bases. Trimming took 5 bases from V and 4 from J; bases not matched to a gene: 4. In germline, CDR1 is DFQATT, CDR2 SNEGSKA (reference sequence). The CDR3 totals 14 residues. This CDR3 is CSADSGRGYNEQFF. The CDR3 DNA reads TGCAGTGCTGATAGCGGGAGGGGGTACAATGAGCAGTTCTTC.

The V and J genes are TRBV4-3 and TRBJ2-1, with 10 bases matching TRBD2. Germline assignment: CDR1 LGHNA and CDR2 YSLEER. After removal of 1 base from V and 3 bases from J, the junction contained 6 bases not matched to a gene. The CDR3 contains 17 residues. CDR3: CASSQVTSGTLYNEQFF. Here the CDR3 DNA reads TGCGCCAGCAGCCAAGTTACTAGCGGGACTCTCTACAATGAGCAGTTCTTC.

This clonotype was counted between two and nine times. The CDR3 nucleotides are TGTGCCAGCAGTTACTCGGGACAGGACCTTTCGCCCCAGCATTTT. It translates to CASSYSGQDLSPQHF. The chain joins TRBV6-5 to TRBJ1-5; TRBD1 matches at 8 bases. This CDR3 region has 15 residues. V lost 0 bases, J lost 9 bases, and 7 bases stayed unmatched. The germline CDR1 and CDR2 sequences are MNHEY and SVGAGI.

The V gene is TRBV7-2, the J gene TRBJ2-1, with 10 bases fitting TRBD2. CDR1 and CDR2 from the germline V gene are SGHTA and FQGNSA. The ends lost 5 bases at V and 9 bases at J; junction bases unmatched: 7. The CDR3 is 14 residues long. The CDR3 DNA sequence: TGTGCCAGCAGCCCTTTTAGCGGGGGGTTTGAGCAGTTCTTC. This translates into CASSPFSGGFEQFF.

The chain combines TRBV7-9 with TRBJ2-7, with TRBD2 matching over 14 bases. Trimming at V came to 8 bases and at J to 7 bases, leaving 10 bases not matched to a gene. Germline V CDR1 and CDR2: SEHNR, FQNEAQ (reference sequence). This CDR3 spans 15 amino acids. The CDR3 here is CASGIRLAGGNEQYF. In DNA form, the CDR3 reads TGTGCCAGCGGTATTCGACTAGCGGGAGGGAATGAGCAGTACTTC.

V is TRBV9 and J is TRBJ2-2, with D tentatively TRBD2 (5 bases). The CDR3 totals 16 residues. V was cut by 4 bases and J by 7 bases, with 20 bases left in between. The V gene's germline CDR1 is SGDLS and CDR2 YYNGEE. CDR3 DNA sequence: TGTGCCAGCAGCCCCCCAGCCGGCGGGCACATCGGGGAGCTGTTTTTT. Amino acid sequence: CASSPPAGGHIGELFF.

V usage is TRBV6-2 or TRBV6-3 and J usage is TRBJ2-6; D is perhaps TRBD1 (5 bases). This CDR3 is 15 amino acids long. Per germline, CDR1 MNHEY and CDR2 SVGEGT. V was pared by 2 bases and J by 3 bases, with 8 bases between. The CDR3, as DNA: TGTGCCAGCAGTTACGGGGCGCGTGGGGCCAACGTCCTGACTTTC. Protein: CASSYGARGANVLTF.